This entry concerns a single TCR beta chain. Its antigen is not identified. This entry is derived from a study of shared clonotypes between healthy human individuals. In the CD4+ fraction, cells were divided into CD45RA+ naive and CD45RA-negative memory subsets. Sequencing was at deep level. As handled by the study authors: ImmunoSEQ sequences covered only the junction and lacked quality scores; filtering therefore differed. Only in-frame clones appear in the TCRdb table, and some are missing; sequencing was by immunoSEQ multiplex PCR. That table is the source of V, J and clone size, and D and trimming were worked out from the DNA. The sample lists some 1 million clones; under 80% were seen once. Overall study results and limits: What naive subsets generally showed was a larger estimated richness than memory subsets showed.

The specimen sequenced was memory CD4+ T cells sorted from blood. Subset given: CD45RA-negative fraction. This TCR was sampled from a man aged 18 to 30 in good health.

The CDR3 region is CASRDRNNYGYTF. The CDR3 region has the DNA TGCGCCAGCAGGGACAGGAATAACTATGGCTACACCTTC. The chain carries TRBV5-1 and TRBJ1-2, with 7 positions matching TRBD1. The CDR3 runs to 13 residues. The germline V gene has CDR1 SGHRS and CDR2 YFSETQ. J was trimmed by 1 base and V by 5 bases; bases with no gene match: 2.